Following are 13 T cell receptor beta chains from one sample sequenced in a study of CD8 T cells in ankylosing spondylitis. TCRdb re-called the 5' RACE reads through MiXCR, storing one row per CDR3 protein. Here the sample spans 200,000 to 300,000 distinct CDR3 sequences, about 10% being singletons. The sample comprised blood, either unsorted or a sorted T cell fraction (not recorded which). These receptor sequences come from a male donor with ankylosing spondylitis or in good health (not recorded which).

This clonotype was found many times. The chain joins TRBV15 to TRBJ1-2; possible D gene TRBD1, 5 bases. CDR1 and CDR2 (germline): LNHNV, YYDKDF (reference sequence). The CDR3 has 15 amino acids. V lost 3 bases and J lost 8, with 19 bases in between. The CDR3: CATSRDIRAPDGYTF. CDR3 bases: TGTGCCACCAGCAGGGACATCCGGGCCCCGGACGGCTACACCTTC.

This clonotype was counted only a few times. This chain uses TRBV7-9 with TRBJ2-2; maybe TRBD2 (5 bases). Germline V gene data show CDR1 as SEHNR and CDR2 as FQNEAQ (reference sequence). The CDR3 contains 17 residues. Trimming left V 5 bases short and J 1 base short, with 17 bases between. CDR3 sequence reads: CASSQQPAAQNTGELFF. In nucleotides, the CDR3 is TGTGCCAGCAGCCAACAGCCAGCGGCCCAGAACACCGGGGAGCTGTTTTTT.

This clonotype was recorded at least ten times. Here the CDR3 DNA reads TGTGCCAGCAGTAAGGGGACGACCTACGAGCAGTACTTC. Its protein is CASSKGTTYEQYF. V and J are TRBV12-3 or TRBV12-4 and TRBJ2-7; either TRBD1 or TRBD2 may fit D (5 bases each). The CDR3 has 13 residues. Trimming took off 5 bases at V and 2 bases at J, with 10 bases between the two ends.

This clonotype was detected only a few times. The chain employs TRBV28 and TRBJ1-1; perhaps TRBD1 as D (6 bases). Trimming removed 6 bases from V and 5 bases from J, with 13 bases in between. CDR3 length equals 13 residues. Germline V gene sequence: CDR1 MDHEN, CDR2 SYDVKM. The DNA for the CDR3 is TGTGCCAGCAGGCCGACAGGAACTACTGAAGCTTTCTTT. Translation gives CASRPTGTTEAFF.

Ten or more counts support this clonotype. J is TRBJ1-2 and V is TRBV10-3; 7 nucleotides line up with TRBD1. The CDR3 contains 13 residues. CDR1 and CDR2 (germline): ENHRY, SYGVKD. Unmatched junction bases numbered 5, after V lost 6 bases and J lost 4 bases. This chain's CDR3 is CAISGTEFYGYTF. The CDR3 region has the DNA TGTGCCATCAGCGGGACAGAATTCTATGGCTACACCTTC.

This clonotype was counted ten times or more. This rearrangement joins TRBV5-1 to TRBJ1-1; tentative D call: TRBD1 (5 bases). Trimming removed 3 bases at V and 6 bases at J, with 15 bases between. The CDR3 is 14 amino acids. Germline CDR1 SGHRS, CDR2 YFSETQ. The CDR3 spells CASSSQGRGAEAFF. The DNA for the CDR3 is TGCGCCAGCAGCTCGCAGGGCCGGGGGGCTGAAGCTTTCTTT. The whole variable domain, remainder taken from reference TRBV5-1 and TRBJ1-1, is KAGVTQTPRYLIKTRGQQVTLSCSPISGHRSVSWYQQTPGQGLQFLFEYFSETQRNKGNFPGRFSGRQFSNSRSEMNVSTLELGDSALYLCASSSQGRGAEAFFGQGTRLTVV.

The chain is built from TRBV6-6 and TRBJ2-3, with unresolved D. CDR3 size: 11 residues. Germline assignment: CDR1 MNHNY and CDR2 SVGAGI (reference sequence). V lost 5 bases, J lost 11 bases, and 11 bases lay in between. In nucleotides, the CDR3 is TGTGCCAGCAGTGACGGTCTGGGGCAGTATTTT. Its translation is CASSDGLGQYF.

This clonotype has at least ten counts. CDR3: CASSLRADSYNEQFF. DNA for the CDR3: TGTGCCAGCAGTCTACGGGCGGACTCCTACAATGAGCAGTTCTTC. The V and J genes are TRBV27 and TRBJ2-1; D unclear. Germline loops: CDR1 MNHEY, CDR2 SMNVEV (reference sequence). This CDR3 spans 15 amino acids. Between the trimmed V and J ends, which lost 5 bases and 0 bases, there was a span of 11 bases.

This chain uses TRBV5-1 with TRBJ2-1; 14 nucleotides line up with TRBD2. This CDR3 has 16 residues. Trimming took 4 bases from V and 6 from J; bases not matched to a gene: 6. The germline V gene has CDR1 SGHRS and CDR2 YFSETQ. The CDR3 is CASSQGLAGVVNEQFF. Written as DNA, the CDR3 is TGCGCCAGCAGCCAGGGACTAGCGGGAGTCGTCAATGAGCAGTTCTTC.

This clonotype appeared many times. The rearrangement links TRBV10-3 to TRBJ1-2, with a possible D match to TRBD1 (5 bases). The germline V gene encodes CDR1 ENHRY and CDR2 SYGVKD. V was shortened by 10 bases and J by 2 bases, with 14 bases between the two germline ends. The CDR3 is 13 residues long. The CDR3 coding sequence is TGTGCCAGCGGTCAGGGCCCAAACTATGGCTACACCTTC. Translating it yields CASGQGPNYGYTF.

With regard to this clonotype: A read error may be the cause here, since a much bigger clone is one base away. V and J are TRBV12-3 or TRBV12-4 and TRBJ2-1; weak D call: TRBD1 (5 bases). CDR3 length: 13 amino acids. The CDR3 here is CVSSGFSYNEQFF. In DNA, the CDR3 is TGTGTCAGCTCAGGGTTTTCCTACAATGAGCAGTTCTTC.

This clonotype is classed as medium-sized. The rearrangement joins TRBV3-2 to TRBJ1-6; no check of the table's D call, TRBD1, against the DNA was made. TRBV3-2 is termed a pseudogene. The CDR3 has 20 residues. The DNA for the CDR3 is TGTGCCAGCAGCGAACGAAAGGACAGAATTAAGAGCTCCTATAATTCACCCCTCCACTTT. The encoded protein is CASSERKDRIKSSYNSPLHF.

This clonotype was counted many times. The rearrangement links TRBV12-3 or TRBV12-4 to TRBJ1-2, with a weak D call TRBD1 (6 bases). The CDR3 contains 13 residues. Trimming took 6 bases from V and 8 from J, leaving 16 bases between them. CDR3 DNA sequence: TGTGCCAGCAGCAAACAGGGCTCTCGGGGCTACACCTTC. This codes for CASSKQGSRGYTF.